This record looks at one T cell receptor (beta chain) sequence and its context. As yet, its antigen is unknown. Primers for the PCR totalled 60 Vbeta and 13 Jbeta. TCRdb's copy holds only in-frame clones and misses some; the assay was immunoSEQ multiplex PCR. The sample consists of over 120,000 clones, around 84% of them appearing once. The data belong to a study of cytomegalovirus exposure and HLA in healthy donors. V was shortened by 2 bases and J by 4 bases, with 12 bases between the two germline ends. This CDR3 region has 14 residues. CDR1 and CDR2 from the germline V gene are SGHDT and YYEEEE. Study-level points and caveats: Segments of the TCR beta V type were, in most cases, productive about 87% or about 30% of the time in an earlier analysis.

The clonotype was recovered from a man aged 45 to 65 in good health and CMV-seronegative. V and J are TRBV5-6 and TRBJ1-2; weak D call: TRBD1 (6 bases). Sequenced input: PBMCs. CDR3 coding DNA: TGTGCCAGCAGCTTCCAGGGGAGGGCCTATGGCTACACCTTC. Amino acid sequence: CASSFQGRAYGYTF.